This T cell receptor beta chain was sequenced during a study of T cells in Graves' hyperthyroidism and ophthalmopathy. Turning to the study itself: Peripheral blood was taken when the disease was first diagnosed, before any treatment began. Findings and caveats of the study: Through a model of 13 V-J features, ophthalmopathy was separated from stable hyperthyroidism.

This clonotype was seen repeatedly, ten times or more. What it binds is not known. Amplified regions were TCR beta CDR3 sequences from RNA transcripts. The HTBI set primed first-round TCR CDR3 RT-PCR. TCRdb itself ran the multiplex PCR reads through MiXCR, one entry per CDR3 protein. The sample records roughly 700,000 distinct CDR3 sequences, 11% to 15% being singletons. The TCR originated in a young woman with Graves' hyperthyroidism. Sequencing was carried out using blood.

The CDR3 nucleotides are TGTGCCAGCAGAAATCGGGCGGAAGATACGCAGTATTTT. The encoded protein is CASRNRAEDTQYF. The V call is TRBV7-9, the J call TRBJ2-3, with D uncertain. The V and J ends lost 6 bases and 5 bases respectively, with 12 bases between them. CDR3 size: 13 residues. The germline V gene encodes CDR1 SEHNR and CDR2 FQNEAQ (reference sequence).